The present T cell receptor (beta chain) was sequenced within a study of blood T cell repertoires in COVID-19. Assay: immunoSEQ multiplex PCR; the TCRdb copy retains only in-frame clones and omits some. The profile shows roughly 220,000 clones, around 81% of them singletons. There are 15 residues in the CDR3. Trimming pared 4 bases from V and 4 bases from J, leaving 11 bases between. From germline, CDR1 is MNHEY and CDR2 SVGAGI. V usage is TRBV6-5 and J usage is TRBJ2-6; tentative D call: TRBD1 (5 bases). The sample taken for sequencing was peripheral blood. This TCR was sampled from a woman aged 60 to 75 with acute or convalescent COVID-19. The CDR3 DNA sequence: TGTGCCAGCAGTTCCAGGGTGCAGGGGGCCAACGTCCTGACTTTC. It specifies CASSSRVQGANVLTF.